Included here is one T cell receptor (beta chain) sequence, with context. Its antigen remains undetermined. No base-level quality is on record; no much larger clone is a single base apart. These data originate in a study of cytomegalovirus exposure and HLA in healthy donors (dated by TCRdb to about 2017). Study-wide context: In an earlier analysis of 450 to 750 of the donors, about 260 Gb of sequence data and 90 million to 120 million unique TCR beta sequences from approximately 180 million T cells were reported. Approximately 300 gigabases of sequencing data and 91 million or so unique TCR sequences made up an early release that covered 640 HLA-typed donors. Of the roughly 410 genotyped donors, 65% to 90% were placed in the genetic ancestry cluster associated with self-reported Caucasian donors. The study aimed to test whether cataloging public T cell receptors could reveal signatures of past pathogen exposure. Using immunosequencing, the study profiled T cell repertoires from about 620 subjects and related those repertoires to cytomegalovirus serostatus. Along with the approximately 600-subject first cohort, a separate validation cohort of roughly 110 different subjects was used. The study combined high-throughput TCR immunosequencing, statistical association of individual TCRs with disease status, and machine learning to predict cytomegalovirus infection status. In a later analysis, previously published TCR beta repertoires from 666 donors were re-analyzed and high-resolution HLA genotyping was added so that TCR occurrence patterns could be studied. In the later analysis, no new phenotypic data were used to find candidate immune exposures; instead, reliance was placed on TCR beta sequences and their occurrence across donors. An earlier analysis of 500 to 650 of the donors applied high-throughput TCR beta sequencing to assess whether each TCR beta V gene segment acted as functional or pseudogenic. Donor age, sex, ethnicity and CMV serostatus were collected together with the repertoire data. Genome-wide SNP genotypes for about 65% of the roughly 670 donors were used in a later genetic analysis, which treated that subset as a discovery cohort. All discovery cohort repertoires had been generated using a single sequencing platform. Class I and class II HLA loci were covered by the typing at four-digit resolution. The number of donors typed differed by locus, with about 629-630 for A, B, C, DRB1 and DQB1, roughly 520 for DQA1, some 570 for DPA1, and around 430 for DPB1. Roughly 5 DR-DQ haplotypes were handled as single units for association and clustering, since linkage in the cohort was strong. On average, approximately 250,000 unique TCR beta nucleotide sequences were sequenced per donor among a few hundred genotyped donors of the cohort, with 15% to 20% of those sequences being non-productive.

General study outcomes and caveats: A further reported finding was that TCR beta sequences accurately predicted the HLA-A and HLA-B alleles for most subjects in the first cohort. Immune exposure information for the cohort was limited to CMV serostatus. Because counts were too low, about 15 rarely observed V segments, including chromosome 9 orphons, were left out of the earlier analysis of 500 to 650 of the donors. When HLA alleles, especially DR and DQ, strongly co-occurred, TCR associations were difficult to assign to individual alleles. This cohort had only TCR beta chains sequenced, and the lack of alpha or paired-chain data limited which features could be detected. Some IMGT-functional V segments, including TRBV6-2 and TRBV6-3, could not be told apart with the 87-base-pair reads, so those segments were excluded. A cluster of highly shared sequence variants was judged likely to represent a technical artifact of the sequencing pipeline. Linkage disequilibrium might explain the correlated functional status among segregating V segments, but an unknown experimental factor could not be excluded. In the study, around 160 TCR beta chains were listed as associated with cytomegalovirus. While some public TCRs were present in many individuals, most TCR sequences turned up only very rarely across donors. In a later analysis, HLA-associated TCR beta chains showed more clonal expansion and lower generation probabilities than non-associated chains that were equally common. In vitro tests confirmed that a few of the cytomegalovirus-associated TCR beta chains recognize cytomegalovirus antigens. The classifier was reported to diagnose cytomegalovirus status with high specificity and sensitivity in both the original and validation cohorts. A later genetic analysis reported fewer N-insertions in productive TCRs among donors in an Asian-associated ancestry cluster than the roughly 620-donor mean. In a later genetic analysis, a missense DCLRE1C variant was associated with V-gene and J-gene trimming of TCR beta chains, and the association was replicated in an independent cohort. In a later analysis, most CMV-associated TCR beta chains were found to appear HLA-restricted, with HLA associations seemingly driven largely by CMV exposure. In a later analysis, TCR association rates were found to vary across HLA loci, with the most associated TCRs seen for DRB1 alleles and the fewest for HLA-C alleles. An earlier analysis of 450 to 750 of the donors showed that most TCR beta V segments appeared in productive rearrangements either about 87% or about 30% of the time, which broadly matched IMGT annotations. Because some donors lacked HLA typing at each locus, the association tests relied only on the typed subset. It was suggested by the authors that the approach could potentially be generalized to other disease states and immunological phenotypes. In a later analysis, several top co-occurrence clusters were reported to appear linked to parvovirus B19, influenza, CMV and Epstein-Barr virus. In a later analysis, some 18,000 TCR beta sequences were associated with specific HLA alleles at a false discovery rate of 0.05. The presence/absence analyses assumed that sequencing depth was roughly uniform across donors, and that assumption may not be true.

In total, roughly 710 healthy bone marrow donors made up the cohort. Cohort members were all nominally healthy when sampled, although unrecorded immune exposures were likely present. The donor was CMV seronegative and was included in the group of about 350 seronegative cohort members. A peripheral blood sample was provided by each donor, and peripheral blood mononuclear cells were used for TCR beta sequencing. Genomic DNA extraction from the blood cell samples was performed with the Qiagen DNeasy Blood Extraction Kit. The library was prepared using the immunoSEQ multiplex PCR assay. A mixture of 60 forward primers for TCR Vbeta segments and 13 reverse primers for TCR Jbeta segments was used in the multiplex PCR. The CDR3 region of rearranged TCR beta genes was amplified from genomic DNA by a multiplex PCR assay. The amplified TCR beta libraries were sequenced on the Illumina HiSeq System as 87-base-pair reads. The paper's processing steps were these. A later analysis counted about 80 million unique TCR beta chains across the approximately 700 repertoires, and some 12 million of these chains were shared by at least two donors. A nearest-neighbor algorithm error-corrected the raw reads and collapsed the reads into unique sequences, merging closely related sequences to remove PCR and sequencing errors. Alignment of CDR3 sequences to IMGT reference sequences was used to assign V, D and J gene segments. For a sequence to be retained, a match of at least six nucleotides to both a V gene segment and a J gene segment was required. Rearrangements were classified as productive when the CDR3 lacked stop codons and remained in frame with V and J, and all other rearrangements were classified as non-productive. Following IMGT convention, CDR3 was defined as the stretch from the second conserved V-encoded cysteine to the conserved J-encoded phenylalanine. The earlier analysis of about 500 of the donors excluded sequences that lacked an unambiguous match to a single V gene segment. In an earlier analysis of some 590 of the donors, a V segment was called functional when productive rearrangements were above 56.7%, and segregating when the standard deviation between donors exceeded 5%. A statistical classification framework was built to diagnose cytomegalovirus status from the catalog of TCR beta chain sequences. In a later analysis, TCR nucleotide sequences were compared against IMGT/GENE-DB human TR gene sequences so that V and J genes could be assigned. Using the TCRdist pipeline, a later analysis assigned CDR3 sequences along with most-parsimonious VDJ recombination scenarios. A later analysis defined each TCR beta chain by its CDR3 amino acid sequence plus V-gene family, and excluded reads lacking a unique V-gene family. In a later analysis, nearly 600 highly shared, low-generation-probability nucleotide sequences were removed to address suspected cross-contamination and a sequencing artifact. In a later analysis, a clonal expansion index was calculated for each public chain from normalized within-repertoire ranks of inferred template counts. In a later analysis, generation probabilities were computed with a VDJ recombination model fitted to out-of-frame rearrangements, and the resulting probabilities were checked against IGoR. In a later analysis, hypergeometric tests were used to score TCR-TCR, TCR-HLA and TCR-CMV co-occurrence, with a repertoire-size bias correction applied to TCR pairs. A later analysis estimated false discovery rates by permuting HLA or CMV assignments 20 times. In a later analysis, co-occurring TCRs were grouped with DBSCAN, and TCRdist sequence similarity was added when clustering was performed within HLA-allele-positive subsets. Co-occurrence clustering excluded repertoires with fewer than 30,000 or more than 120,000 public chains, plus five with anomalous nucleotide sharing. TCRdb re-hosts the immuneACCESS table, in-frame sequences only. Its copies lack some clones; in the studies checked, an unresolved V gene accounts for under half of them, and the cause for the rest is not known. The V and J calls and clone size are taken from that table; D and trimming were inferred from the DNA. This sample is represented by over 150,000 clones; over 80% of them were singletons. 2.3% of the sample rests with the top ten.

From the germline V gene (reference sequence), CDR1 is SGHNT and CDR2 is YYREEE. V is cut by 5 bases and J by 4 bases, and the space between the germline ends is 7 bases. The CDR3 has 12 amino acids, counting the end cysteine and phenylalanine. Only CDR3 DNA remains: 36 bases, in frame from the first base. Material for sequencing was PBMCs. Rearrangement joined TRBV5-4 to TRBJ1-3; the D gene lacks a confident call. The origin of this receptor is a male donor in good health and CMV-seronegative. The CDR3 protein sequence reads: CASSISGNTIYF. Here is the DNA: TGTGCCAGCAGTATCTCCGGAAACACCATATATTTT.